The following is a TCR beta chain sequence with its context. Its specificity is unknown. The assay was immunoSEQ multiplex PCR, and TCRdb's table has in-frame clones only and misses some. The top ten clones hold 0.2% to 0.25% of a sample with roughly 810,000 clones, 96% of them seen once. The data were obtained in a study of shared clonotypes between healthy human individuals. Notes on the study in general: For sorted subsets, rarefaction showed incomplete sequencing despite large depth. The represented genetic and exposure-history diversity was limited by the small number of donors.

Terminally differentiated effector memory CD45RA+ cells were left out of the naive CD8 fraction, which was CD45RO-negative and positively selected for CCR7. All participating donors were Caucasian adults from Nashville, Tennessee. The origin of this receptor is a man aged 25-45 years in good health. The sequencing input was naive CD8+ T cells sorted from blood.

CDR3 sequence reads: CASSQWKKAGELFF. The DNA of the CDR3 is TGTGCCAGCAGCCAATGGAAGAAGGCCGGGGAGCTGTTTTTT. The rearrangement uses TRBV16 and TRBJ2-2; D is unclear. Germline CDR1 and CDR2: KGHSY and FQNENV. This CDR3 spans 14 amino acids. The germline V and J ends were trimmed by 1 base and 6 bases, with 9 bases remaining between them.